Listed here are 5 T cell receptor beta chains from one sample, sequenced in a study of blood T cell repertoires in COVID-19. This table comes from immunoSEQ multiplex PCR, and its TCRdb copy is limited to in-frame clones, with some not included. The sample consists of about 220,000 clones, 86% of them appearing once. The sequencing sample was made of PBMCs or T cells enriched from blood (not recorded which). The receptors come from a woman between 40 and 50 years old with acute COVID-19.

In its sample, this clone was seen once. The rearrangement joins TRBV3-1 (or the pseudogene TRBV3-2) to TRBJ1-5; TRBD1 is a possible D gene (6 bases). V was clipped by 4 bases and J by 1 base, with 8 bases between them. Looked up from germline, CDR1 is LGHDT and CDR2 is YNNKEL (reference sequence). This CDR3 spans 14 amino acids. Here the CDR3 DNA reads TGTGCCAGCAGCCCTGGACAGAGCAATCAGCCCCAGCATTTT. Amino acids: CASSPGQSNQPQHF.

The CDR3 bases are TGCAGCGTTGACGCGCGCACAGATACGCAGTATTTT. This codes for CSVDARTDTQYF. V gene TRBV29-1 combines with J gene TRBJ2-3; no firm D call. CDR1 is SQVTM, CDR2 ANQGSEA, per germline. This CDR3 spans 12 amino acids. Trimming stripped 3 bases from V and 1 base from J, with 5 bases between.

This sequence joins TRBV11-2 and TRBJ1-4, with TRBD1 as a possible D gene (5 bases). From germline, CDR1 is SGHAT and CDR2 FQNNGV. The V end was cut by 1 base, the J end by 7 bases, with 16 bases between. CDR3 length: 16 residues. CDR3 amino acids: CASSLVSGRRGEKLFF. In DNA form, the CDR3 reads TGTGCCAGCAGCTTAGTCTCCGGGAGGAGGGGTGAAAAACTGTTTTTT.

The V gene is TRBV4-1, the J gene TRBJ1-1, with 9 positions matching TRBD1. CDR1 and CDR2 from the germline V gene are MGHRA and YSYEKL. The CDR3 runs to 15 residues. V lost 3 bases and J lost 1; bases outside the gene matches: 3. CDR3 in DNA: TGCGCCAGCAGCCACCCACAGGGGGCGAACACTGAAGCTTTCTTT. Translation: CASSHPQGANTEAFF.

V usage is TRBV24-1 and J usage is TRBJ1-1, with D possibly TRBD1 on 5 matching bases. Per the germline V gene, CDR1 is KGHDR and CDR2 is SFDVKD. V was pared by 7 bases and J by 4 bases, with 12 bases between. The CDR3 has 13 residues. The CDR3 sequence: CATRHGGATEAFF. CDR3 sequence (DNA): TGTGCCACCAGGCACGGGGGTGCCACTGAAGCTTTCTTT.